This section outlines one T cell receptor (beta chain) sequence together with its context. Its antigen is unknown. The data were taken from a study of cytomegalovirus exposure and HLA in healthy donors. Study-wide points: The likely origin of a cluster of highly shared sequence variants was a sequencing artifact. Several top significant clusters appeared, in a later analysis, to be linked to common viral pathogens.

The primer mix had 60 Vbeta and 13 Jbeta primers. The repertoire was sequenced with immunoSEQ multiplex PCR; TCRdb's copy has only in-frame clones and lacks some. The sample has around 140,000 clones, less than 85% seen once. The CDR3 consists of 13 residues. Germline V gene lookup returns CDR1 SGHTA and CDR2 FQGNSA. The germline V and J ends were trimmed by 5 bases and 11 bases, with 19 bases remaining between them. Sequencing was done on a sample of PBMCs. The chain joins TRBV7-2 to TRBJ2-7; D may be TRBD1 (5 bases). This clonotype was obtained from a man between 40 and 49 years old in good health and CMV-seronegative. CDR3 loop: CASSPSSGLGEYF. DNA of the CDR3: TGTGCCAGCAGCCCCTCCTCAGGGCTAGGGGAGTACTTC.